This is a list of T cell receptor beta chains from one sample in a study of shared clonotypes between healthy human individuals. Data came from immunoSEQ multiplex PCR; TCRdb stores just in-frame clones and leaves some out. The table has about 1.5 million clones, roughly 96% seen once. What was sequenced was naive CD4+ T cells sorted from blood. These receptors all come from a man aged 25 to 45 in good health. Both conserved end residues are part of each CDR3. The D gene is left open where the match is weak. Size is omitted from some rows. Given values are once, few, many or a class for expanded clones.

>once|NA|TRBV28|TRBJ1-5
TGTGCCAGCAGTTTCACAAATCAGCCCCAGCATTTT
CASSFTNQPQHF
>once|NA|TRBV2|TRBJ2-5
TGTGCCAGCAGAGCTGTAGGGGAGTACCAAGAGACCCAGTACTTC
CASRAVGEYQETQYF
>NA|NA|TRBV28|TRBJ2-3
TGTGCCAGCAGTTTATACGGGGACCCGCGGTCAGATACGCAGTATTTT
CASSLYGDPRSDTQYF
>NA|TRBD2|TRBV5-1|TRBJ2-1
TGCGCCAGCACCCCGGGGGTAGCGGGAGAGTCTGTGCAGTTCTTC
CASTPGVAGESVQFF
>NA|NA|TRBV6-5|TRBJ2-5
TGTGCCAGCAGTTACTCACAGATACAAGAGACCCAGTACTTC
CASSYSQIQETQYF
>NA|TRBD1|TRBV19|TRBJ2-1
TGTGCCAGTCAATCCCGGACAGGCAGCTCCTACAATGAGCAGTTCTTC
CASQSRTGSSYNEQFF
>once|TRBD2|TRBV9|TRBJ2-3
TGTGCCAGCAGCGCCTTAGCGGGAGCAATAGATACGCAGTATTTT
CASSALAGAIDTQYF
>once|TRBD2|TRBV11-2|TRBJ2-2
TGTGCCAGCAGCGAAAGACTAGCGGGAGGTCTCACCGGGGAGCTGTTTTTT
CASSERLAGGLTGELFF
>NA|NA|TRBV4-1|TRBJ2-5
TGCGCCAGCAGCCATTCGGGAGTGGAAGAGACCCAGTACTTC
CASSHSGVEETQYF
>once|NA|TRBV6-5|TRBJ2-7
TGTGCCAGCAGTTACTCGTTGAATCCCTACGAGCAGTACTTC
CASSYSLNPYEQYF
>NA|NA|TRBV5-1|TRBJ2-1
TGCGCCAGCAGCTTAGGAGACCATGACAATGAGCAGTTCTTC
CASSLGDHDNEQFF
>NA|TRBD1|TRBV5-5|TRBJ1-2
TGTGCCAGCACCACAGGGGGAGGCTATGGCTACACCTTC
CASTTGGGYGYTF
>NA|NA|TRBV10-3|TRBJ2-5
TGTGCCATCAGTGAAAGTGGGGGCCGGGGGGAGACCCAGTACTTC
CAISESGGRGETQYF
>once|TRBD2|TRBV28|TRBJ2-3
TGTGCCAGCAGTCCACGGTTAGCGGGAGCCCCAGATACGCAGTATTTT
CASSPRLAGAPDTQYF
>NA|TRBD1|TRBV5-1|TRBJ2-3
TGCGCCAGCAGCTTGGGACAGGGACACGATACGCAGTATTTT
CASSLGQGHDTQYF
>NA|NA|TRBV6-5|TRBJ1-1
TGTGCCAGCAAAGGGAGGGGGGGCACTGAAGCTTTCTTT
CASKGRGGTEAFF
>NA|NA|TRBV6-1|TRBJ2-3
TGTGCCAGCAGTGAAGCGCCCACAGATACGCAGTATTTT
CASSEAPTDTQYF
>NA|TRBD2|TRBV25-1|TRBJ2-1
TGTGCCAGCAGCGGACTAAAGGGTCTAGCGGCCTACAATGAGCAGTTCTTC
CASSGLKGLAAYNEQFF
>NA|NA|TRBV14|TRBJ2-2
TGTGCCACCTCGAACCGTGCCCCCTACGGCACCGGGGAGCTGTTTTTT
CATSNRAPYGTGELFF
>NA|TRBD2|TRBV7-9|TRBJ2-5
TGTGCCAGCACCGAGCGGGAGTCGGAGACCCAGTACTTC
CASTERESETQYF
>NA|NA|TRBV9|TRBJ2-7
TGTGCCAGCAGCGTAGATGGGGGGCTCGGCGAGCAGTACTTC
CASSVDGGLGEQYF
>NA|NA|TRBV10-1|TRBJ2-1
TGCGCCAGCGGGAGCCCCGGGAATGAGCAGTTCTTC
CASGSPGNEQFF
>NA|TRBD2|TRBV6-1|TRBJ2-3
TGTGCCAGCAGTGACCGACTAGCGGGAGGAGATACGCAGTATTTT
CASSDRLAGGDTQYF
>NA|NA|TRBV7-3|TRBJ2-2
TGTGCCAGCAGCCCCGCCCCCCTAGGGAACACCGGGGAGCTGTTTTTT
CASSPAPLGNTGELFF
>NA|NA|TRBV5-1|TRBJ1-4
TGCGCCAGCACCCTTTCAGGGCAGAGTAATGAAAAACTGTTTTTT
CASTLSGQSNEKLFF
>NA|NA|TRBV21-1|TRBJ1-1
TGTGCCAGCAGCAAAGGAAGCGGGGGGCTCTGCACTGAAGCTTTCTTT
CASSKGSGGLCTEAFF
>once|NA|TRBV9|TRBJ2-1
TGTGCCAGCAGCGTAGCAGCTAGCATCTACAATGAGCAGTTCTTC
CASSVAASIYNEQFF
>NA|NA|TRBV30|TRBJ2-2
TGTGCCTGGAGGGCGACCGGGGAGCTGTTTTTT
CAWRATGELFF
>NA|TRBD2|TRBV28|TRBJ2-1
TGTGCCAGCAGTTTAGCCATGGGACTAGCGGAGCGGGGGGCACAGAATGAGCAGTTCTTC
CASSLAMGLAERGAQNEQFF
>NA|NA|TRBV11-2|TRBJ2-1
TGTGCCAGCAGCTTTTCGAGAGTATTGTTCTTC
CASSFSRVLFF
>NA|NA|TRBV27|TRBJ2-2
TGTGCCAGCAGTGGGGGCTTGATGAGAGAAACCGGGGAGCTGTTTTTT
CASSGGLMRETGELFF
>NA|NA|TRBV5-4|TRBJ2-5
TGTGCCAGCAGCTTGGGAACCGGGACCACGGGGTTGCAGACCCAGTACTTC
CASSLGTGTTGLQTQYF
>NA|NA|TRBV15|TRBJ1-2
TGTGCCACCAGCAGAGGCCTCCCGAGGGAATTGAACTATGGCTACACCTTC
CATSRGLPRELNYGYTF